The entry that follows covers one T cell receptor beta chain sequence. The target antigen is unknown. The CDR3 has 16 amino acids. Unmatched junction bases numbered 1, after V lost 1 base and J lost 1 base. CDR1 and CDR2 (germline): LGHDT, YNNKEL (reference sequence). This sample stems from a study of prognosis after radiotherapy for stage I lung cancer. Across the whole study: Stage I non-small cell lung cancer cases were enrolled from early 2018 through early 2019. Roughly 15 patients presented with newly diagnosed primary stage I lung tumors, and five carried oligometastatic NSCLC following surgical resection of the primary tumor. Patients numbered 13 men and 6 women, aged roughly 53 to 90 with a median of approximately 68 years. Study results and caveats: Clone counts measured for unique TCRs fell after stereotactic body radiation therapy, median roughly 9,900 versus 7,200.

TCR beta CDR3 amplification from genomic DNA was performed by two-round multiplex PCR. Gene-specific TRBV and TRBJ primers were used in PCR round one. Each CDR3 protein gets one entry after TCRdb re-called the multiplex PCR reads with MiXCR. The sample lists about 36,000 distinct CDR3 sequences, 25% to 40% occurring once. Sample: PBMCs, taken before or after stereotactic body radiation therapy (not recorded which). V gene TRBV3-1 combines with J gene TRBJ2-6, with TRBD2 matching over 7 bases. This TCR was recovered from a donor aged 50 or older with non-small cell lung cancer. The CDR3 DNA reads TGTGCCAGCAGCCAAGGGGGGGGGTCTGGGGCCAACGTCCTGACTTTC. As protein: CASSQGGGSGANVLTF.